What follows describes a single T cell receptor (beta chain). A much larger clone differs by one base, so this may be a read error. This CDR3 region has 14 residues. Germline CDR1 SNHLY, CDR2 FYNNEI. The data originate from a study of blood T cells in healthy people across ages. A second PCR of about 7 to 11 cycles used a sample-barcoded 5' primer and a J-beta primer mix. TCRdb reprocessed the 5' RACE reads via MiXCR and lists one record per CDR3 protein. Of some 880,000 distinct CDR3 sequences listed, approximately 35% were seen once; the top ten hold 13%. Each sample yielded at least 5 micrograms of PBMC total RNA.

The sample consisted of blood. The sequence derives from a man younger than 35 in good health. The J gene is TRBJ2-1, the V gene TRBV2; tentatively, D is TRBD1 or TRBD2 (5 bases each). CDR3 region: CASSRDGGYNKQFF. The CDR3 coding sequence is TGTGCCAGCAGCCGGGACGGCGGCTACAATAAGCAGTTCTTC.